The clone carrying this T cell receptor beta chain was detected only once. The data are from a study of T cell changes during pregnancy in multiple sclerosis. Germline assignment: CDR1 SGDLS and CDR2 YYNGEE. The ends lost 7 bases at V and 1 base at J; junction bases unmatched: 15. The CDR3 runs to 17 residues. Some clones are missing from TCRdb's copy, which holds only in-frame ones; the method was immunoSEQ multiplex PCR. The sample holds under 60,000 clones; 91% are singletons and the top ten take 9.5% to 13%. The receptor was derived from a female donor with multiple sclerosis, enrolled in a pregnancy study. The chain combines TRBV9 with TRBJ1-1; 8 positions agree with TRBD1. Here the sequenced sample was CD8+ T cells from peripheral blood mononuclear cells, taken after pregnancy. CDR3 sequence (DNA): TGTGCCAGCGGGAAGGACAGGGTTAAATCTACGAACACTGAAGCTTTCTTT. This sequence encodes CASGKDRVKSTNTEAFF.